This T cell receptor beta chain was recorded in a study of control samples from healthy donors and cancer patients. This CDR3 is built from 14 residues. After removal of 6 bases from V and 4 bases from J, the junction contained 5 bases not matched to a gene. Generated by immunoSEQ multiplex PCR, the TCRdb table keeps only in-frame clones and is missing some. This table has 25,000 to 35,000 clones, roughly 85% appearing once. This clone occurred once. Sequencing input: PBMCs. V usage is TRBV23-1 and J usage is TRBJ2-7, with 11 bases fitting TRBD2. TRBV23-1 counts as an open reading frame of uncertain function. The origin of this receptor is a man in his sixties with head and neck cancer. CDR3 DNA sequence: TGCGCCAGCAGGCGACTAGCGGGGAAGTACGAGCAGTACTTC. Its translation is CASRRLAGKYEQYF.